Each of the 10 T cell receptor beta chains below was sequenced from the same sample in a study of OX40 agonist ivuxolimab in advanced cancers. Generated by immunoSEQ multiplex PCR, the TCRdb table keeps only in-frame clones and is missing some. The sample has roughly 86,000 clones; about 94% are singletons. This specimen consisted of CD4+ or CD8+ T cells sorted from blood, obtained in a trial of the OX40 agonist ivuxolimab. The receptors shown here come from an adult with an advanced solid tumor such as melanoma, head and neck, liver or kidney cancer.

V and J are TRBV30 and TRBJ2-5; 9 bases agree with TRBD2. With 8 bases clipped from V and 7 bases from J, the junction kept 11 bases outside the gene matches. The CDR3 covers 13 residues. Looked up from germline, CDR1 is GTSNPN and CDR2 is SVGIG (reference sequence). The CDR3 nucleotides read TGTGCCGGGTCGGTAGCGGGAGCGGGGACCCAGTACTTC. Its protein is CAGSVAGAGTQYF.

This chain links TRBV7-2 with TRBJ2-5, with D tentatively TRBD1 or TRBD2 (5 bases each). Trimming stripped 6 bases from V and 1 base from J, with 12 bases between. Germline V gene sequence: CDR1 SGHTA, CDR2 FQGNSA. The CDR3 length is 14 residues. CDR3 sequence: CASRHSGTQETQYF. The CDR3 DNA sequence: TGTGCCAGCAGGCACTCCGGGACCCAAGAGACCCAGTACTTC. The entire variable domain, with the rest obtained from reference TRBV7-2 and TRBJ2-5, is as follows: GAGVSQSPSNKVTEKGKDVELRCDPISGHTALYWYRQSLGQGLEFLIYFQGNSAPDKSGLPSDRFSAERTGGSVSTLTIQRTQQEDSAVYLCASRHSGTQETQYFGPGTRLLVL.

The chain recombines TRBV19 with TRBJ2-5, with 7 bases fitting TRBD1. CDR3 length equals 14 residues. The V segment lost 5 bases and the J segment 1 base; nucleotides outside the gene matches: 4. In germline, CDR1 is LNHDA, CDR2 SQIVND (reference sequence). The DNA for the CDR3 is TGTGCCAGTAGTCACAACAGGGGCCAAGAGACCCAGTACTTC. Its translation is CASSHNRGQETQYF.

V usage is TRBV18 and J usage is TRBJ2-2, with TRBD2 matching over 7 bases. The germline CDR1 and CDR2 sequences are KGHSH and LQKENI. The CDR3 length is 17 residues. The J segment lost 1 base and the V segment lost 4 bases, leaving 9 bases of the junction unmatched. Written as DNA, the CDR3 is TGTGCCAGCTCACTCTTTGCGGGAGCGGGGAACACCGGGGAGCTGTTTTTT. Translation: CASSLFAGAGNTGELFF.

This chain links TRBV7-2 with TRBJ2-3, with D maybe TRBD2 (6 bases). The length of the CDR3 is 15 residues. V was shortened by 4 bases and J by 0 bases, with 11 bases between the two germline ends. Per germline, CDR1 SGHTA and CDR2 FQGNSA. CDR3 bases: TGTGCCAGCAGCTGGGGCGGGACTAGCACAGATACGCAGTATTTT. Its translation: CASSWGGTSTDTQYF.

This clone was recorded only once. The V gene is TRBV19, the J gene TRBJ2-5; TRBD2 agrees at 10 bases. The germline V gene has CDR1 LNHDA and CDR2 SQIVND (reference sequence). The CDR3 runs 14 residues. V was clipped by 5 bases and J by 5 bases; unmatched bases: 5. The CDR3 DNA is TGTGCCAGTAGTTTAGCGGGAGGTGGGGAGACCCAGTACTTC. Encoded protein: CASSLAGGGETQYF.

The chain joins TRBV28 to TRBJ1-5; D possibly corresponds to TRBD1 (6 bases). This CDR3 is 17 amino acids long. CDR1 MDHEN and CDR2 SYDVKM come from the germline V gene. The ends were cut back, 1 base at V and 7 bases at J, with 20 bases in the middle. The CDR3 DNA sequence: TGTGCCAGCAGTTTATCGGGCTCAGGGGCGTTAAAGCAGCCCCAGCATTTT. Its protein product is CASSLSGSGALKQPQHF.

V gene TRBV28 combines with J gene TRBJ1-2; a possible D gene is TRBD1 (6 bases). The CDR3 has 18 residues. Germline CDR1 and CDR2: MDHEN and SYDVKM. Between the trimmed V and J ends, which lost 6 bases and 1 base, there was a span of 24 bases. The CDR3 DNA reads TGTGCCAGCAGCTCCACCCACGGGGGGCCGGCAGTTAACTATGGCTACACCTTC. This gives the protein CASSSTHGGPAVNYGYTF.

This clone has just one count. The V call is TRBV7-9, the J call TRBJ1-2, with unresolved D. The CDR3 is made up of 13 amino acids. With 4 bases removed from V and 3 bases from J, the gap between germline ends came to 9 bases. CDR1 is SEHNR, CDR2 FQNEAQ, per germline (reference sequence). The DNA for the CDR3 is TGTGCCAGCAGCTCGGACTGGGACTATGGCTACACCTTC. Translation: CASSSDWDYGYTF.

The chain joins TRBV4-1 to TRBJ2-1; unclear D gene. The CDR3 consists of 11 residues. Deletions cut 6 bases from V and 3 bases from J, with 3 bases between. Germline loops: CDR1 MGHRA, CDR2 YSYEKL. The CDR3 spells CASRHYNEQFF. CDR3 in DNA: TGCGCCAGCAGACACTACAATGAGCAGTTCTTC.